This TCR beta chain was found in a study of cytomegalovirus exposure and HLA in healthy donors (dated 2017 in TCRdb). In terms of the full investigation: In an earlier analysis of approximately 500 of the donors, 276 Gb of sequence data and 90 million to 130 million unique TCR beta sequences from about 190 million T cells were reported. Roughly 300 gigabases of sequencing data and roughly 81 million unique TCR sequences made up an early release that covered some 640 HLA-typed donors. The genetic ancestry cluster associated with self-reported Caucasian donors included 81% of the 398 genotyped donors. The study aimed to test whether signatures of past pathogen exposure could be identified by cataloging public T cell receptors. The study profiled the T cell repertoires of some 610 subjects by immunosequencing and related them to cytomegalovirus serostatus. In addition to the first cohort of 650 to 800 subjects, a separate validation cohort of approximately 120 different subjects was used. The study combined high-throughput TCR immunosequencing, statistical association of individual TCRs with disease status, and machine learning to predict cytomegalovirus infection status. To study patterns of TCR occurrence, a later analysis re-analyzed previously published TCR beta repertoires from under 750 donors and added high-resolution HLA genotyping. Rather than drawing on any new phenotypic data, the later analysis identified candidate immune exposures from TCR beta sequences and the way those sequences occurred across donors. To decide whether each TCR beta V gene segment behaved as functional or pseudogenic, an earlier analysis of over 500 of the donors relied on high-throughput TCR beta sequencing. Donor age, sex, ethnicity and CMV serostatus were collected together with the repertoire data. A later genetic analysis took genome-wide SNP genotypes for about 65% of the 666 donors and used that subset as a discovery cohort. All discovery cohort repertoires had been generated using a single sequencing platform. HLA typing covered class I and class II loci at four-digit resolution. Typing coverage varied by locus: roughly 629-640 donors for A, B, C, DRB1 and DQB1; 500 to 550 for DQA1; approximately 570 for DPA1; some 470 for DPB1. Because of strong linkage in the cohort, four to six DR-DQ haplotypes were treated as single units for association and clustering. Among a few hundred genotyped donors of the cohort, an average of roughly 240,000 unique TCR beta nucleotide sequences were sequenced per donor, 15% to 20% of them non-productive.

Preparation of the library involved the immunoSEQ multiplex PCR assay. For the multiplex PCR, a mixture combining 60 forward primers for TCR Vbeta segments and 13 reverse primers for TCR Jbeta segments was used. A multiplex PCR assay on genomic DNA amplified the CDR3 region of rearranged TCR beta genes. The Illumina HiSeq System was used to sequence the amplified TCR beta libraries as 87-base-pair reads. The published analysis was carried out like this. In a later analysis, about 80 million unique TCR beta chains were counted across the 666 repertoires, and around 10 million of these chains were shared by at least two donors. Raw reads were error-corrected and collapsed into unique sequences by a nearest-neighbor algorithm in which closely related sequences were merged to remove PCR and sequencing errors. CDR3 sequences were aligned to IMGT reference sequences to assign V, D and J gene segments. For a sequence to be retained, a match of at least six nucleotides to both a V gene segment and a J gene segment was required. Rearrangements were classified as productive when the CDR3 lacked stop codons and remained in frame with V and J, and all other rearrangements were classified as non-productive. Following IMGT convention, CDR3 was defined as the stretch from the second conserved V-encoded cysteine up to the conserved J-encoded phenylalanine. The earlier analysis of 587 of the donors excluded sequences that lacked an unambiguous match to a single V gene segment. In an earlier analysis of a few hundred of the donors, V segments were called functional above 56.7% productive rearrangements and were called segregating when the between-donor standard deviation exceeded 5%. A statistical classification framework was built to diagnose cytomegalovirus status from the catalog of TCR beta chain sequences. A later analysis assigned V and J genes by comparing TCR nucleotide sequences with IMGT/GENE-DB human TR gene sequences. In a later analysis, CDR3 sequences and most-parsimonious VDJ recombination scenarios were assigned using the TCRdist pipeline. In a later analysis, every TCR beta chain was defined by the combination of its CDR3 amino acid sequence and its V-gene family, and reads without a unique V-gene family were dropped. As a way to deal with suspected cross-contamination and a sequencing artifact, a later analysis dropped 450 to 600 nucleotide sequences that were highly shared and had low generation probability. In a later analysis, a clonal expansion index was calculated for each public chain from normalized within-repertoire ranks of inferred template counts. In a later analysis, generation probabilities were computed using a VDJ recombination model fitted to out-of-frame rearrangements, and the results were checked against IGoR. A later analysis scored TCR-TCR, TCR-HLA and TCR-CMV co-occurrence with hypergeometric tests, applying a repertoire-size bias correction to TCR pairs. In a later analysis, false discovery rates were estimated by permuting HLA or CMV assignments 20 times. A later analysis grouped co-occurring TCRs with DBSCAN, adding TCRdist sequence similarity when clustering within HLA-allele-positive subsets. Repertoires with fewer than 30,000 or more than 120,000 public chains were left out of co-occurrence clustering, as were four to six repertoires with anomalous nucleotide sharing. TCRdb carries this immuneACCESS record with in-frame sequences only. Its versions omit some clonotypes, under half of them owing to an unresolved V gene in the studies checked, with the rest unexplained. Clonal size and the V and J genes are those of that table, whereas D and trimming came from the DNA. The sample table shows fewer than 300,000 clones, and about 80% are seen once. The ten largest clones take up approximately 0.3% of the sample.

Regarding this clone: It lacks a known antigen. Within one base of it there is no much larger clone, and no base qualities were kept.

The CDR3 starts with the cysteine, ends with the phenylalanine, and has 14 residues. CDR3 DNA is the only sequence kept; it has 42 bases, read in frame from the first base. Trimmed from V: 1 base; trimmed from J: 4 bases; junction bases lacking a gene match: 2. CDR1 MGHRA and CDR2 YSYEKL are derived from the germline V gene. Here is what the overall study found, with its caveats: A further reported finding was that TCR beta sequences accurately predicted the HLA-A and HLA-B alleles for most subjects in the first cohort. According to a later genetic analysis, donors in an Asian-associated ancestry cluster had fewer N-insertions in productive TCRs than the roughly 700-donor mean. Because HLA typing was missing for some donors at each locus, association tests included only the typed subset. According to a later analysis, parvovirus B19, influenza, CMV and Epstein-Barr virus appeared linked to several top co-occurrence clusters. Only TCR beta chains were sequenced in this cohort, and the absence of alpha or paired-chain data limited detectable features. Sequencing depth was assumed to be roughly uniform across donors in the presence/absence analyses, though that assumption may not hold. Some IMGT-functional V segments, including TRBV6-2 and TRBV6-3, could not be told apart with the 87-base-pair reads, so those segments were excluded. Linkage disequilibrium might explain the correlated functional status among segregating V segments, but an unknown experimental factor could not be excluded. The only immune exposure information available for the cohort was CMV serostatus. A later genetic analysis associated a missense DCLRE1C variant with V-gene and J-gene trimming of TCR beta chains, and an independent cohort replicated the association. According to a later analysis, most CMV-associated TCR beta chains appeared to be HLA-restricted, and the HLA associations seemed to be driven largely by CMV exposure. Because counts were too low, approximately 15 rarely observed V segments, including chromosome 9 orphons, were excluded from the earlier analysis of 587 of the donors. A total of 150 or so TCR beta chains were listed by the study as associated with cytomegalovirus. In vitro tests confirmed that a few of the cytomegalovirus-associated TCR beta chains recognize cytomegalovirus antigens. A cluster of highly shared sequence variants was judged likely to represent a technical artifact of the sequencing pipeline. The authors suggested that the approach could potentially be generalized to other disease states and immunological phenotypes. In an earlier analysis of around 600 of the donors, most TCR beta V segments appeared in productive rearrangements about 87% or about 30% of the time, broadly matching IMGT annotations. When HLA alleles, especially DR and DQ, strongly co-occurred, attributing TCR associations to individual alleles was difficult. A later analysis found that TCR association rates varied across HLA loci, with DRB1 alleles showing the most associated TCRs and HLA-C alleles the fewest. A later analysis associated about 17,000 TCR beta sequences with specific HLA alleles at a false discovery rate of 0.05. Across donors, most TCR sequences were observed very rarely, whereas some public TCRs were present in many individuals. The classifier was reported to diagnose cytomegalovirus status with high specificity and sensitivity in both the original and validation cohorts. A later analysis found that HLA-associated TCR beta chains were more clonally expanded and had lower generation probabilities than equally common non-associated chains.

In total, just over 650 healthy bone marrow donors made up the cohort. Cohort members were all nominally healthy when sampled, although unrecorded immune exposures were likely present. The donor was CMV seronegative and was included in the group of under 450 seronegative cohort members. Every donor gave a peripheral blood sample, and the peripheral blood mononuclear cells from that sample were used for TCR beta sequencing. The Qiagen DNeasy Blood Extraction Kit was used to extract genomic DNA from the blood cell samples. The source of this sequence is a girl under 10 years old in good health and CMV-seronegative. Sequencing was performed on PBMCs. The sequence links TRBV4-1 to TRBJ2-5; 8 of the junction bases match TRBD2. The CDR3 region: CASSQAGGPETQYF. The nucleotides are TGCGCCAGCAGCCAAGCGGGGGGGCCAGAGACCCAGTACTTC.